This T cell receptor beta chain was identified during a study of cytomegalovirus exposure and HLA in healthy donors. Study-level points and caveats: Researchers reported in a later analysis that a missense DCLRE1C variant was tied to TCR beta V- and J-gene trimming. Follow-up analysis found HLA locus-dependent TCR association rates, highest for DRB1 and lowest for HLA-C.

The PCR ran on 60 Vbeta and 13 Jbeta primers. The method was immunoSEQ multiplex PCR; TCRdb's version includes in-frame clones alone and lacks a portion of them. The table has approximately 97,000 clones, over 80% seen once. As to this clone: Its antigen remains unknown. The junction departs from the called germline gene at one end, perhaps through a read error.

Germline-derived CDR1 and CDR2 are SNHLY and FYNNEI. CDR3 length: 15 amino acids. Sequenced: PBMCs. The sequence derives from a man aged 35-49 years in good health and CMV-seronegative. V usage is TRBV2 and J usage is TRBJ2-5; the D gene is possibly TRBD2 (5 bases). CDR3 loop: CASSITRSPQGTQYF. CDR3 nucleotides: TGTGCCAGCAGCATAACTAGATCCCCACAAGGGACCCAGTACTTC.